The T cell receptor beta chain under discussion was sequenced for a study of early T cells in non-severe SARS-CoV-2 infection. About the research overall: Unsorted whole-blood RNA was sequenced in bulk, leaving chains unpaired. Regarding the study as a whole: VDJdb matching skewed toward anti-spike CD8 responses, missing private and CD4 specificities.

This clonotype occurred a few times. The antigen is unknown. Unique molecular identifiers (one per individual cDNA molecule) were attached. Using its own MiXCR run on the 5' RACE reads, TCRdb lists one record per CDR3 protein. The profile shows roughly 120,000 distinct CDR3 sequences, 15% of them singletons. Sequencing was performed on whole blood. The receptor was isolated from an adult who was a healthcare worker with PCR-confirmed SARS-CoV-2 infection or an uninfected control (not recorded which).

The CDR3 DNA is TGTGCCAGCAGTTCAAATCCCGGACAACGGCAGTACTTC. It encodes CASSSNPGQRQYF. The chain recombines TRBV28 with TRBJ2-7; a possible D gene is TRBD1 (5 bases). The germline V and J ends were trimmed by 4 bases and 9 bases, with 16 bases remaining between them. CDR3 size: 13 residues. Germline V CDR1 and CDR2: MDHEN, SYDVKM.